One sample yielded the 21 T cell receptor beta chains listed below, sequenced in a study of blood T cell repertoires in COVID-19. Assay: immunoSEQ multiplex PCR; the TCRdb copy retains only in-frame clones and omits some. The data contain 80,000 to 100,000 clones, around 81% of them seen just once; the ten biggest clones take up approximately 15%. Sequenced sample: peripheral blood. The receptors shown here come from a human donor in a cohort sampled during active COVID-19.

The chain recombines TRBV5-5 with TRBJ2-2; perhaps TRBD1 as D (6 bases). Germline CDR1 SGHKS, CDR2 YYEKEE (reference sequence). CDR3 length equals 17 residues. Trimming took off 3 bases at V and 1 base at J, with 16 bases between the two ends. CDR3: CASSSPRAGVNTGELFF. CDR3 nucleotides: TGTGCCAGCAGCTCCCCCCGGGCAGGGGTGAACACCGGGGAGCTGTTTTTT.

This chain links TRBV27 with TRBJ1-4; D unclear. V gave up 3 bases and J gave up 1 base, with 9 bases separating them. In germline, CDR1 is MNHEY, CDR2 SMNVEV (reference sequence). CDR3 size: 15 residues. The CDR3 nucleotides are TGTGCCAGCAGTTTCGAAGGGAGAACTAATGAAAAACTGTTTTTT. Protein: CASSFEGRTNEKLFF.

The rearrangement joins TRBV7-6 to TRBJ2-7, with 9 bases matching TRBD1. This CDR3 region has 15 residues. V dropped 4 bases and J dropped 1; count of bases not matched to a gene: 5. Germline V gene data show CDR1 as SGHVS and CDR2 as FNYEAQ. The CDR3 spells CASSSGQGYSYEQYF. In nucleotides, the CDR3 is TGTGCCAGCAGCTCAGGACAGGGGTATTCCTACGAGCAGTACTTC.

This clone has just a few counts. The gene calls are TRBV7-9 and TRBJ2-6; 7 nucleotides match TRBD2. CDR3 length: 17 amino acids. V gave up 5 bases and J gave up 1 base; unmatched junction bases: 8. The germline CDR1 and CDR2 sequences are SEHNR and FQNEAQ (reference sequence). CDR3 sequence: CASSPQRGGSGANVLTF. The DNA for the CDR3 is TGTGCCAGCAGCCCCCAACGGGGAGGGTCTGGGGCCAACGTCCTGACTTTC.

This sequence joins TRBV5-6 and TRBJ2-5; 7 bases agree with TRBD2. After removal of 2 bases from V and 7 bases from J, the junction contained 14 bases not matched to a gene. Germline CDR1 is SGHDT and CDR2 is YYEEEE. This CDR3 is built from 16 residues. The CDR3 DNA sequence: TGTGCCAGCAGCTTCTTACGGGGGGACGCCATCGGGACCCAGTACTTC. It specifies CASSFLRGDAIGTQYF.

The genes are TRBV10-2 and TRBJ2-7; 8 bases agree with TRBD1. The germline V gene has CDR1 WSHSY and CDR2 SAAADI. The V and J ends lost 7 bases and 2 bases, in that order; junction bases with no gene match: 4. There are 13 residues in the CDR3. The CDR3 sequence: CASKAQGAYEQYV. The DNA for the CDR3 is TGCGCCAGCAAGGCACAGGGGGCCTACGAGCAGTACGTC.

The genes are TRBV5-1 and TRBJ1-2; no clear D. This CDR3 spans 14 amino acids. The V end was cut by 0 bases, the J end by 2 bases, with 8 bases between. Germline CDR1 and CDR2: SGHRS and YFSETQ. The CDR3 region has the DNA TGCGCCAGCAGCTTGGAGCTTTTAAACTATGGCTACACCTTC. It translates to CASSLELLNYGYTF.

The chain joins TRBV4-3 to TRBJ2-6, with 7 bases matching TRBD1. V was pared by 0 bases and J by 2 bases, with 10 bases of the junction left unmatched. From germline, CDR1 is LGHNA and CDR2 YSLEER. The CDR3 has 19 amino acids. The CDR3 DNA sequence: TGCGCCAGCAGCCAAGATTTGACAGGGTGGATAGCTGGGGCCAACGTCCTGACTTTC. It is translated as CASSQDLTGWIAGANVLTF.

The chain carries TRBV7-2 and TRBJ1-2; TRBD1 matches 10 bases. CDR1 and CDR2 (germline): SGHTA, FQGNSA. The CDR3 is 14 amino acids. V shed 1 base and J 9 bases; nucleotides not matched to a gene: 5. The CDR3 reads CASSLGGDRGSYTF. The CDR3 region has the DNA TGTGCCAGCAGCTTAGGGGGGGACAGGGGAAGCTACACCTTC. Full variable domain (rest looked up from reference TRBV7-2 and TRBJ1-2): GAGVSQSPSNKVTEKGKDVELRCDPISGHTALYWYRQSLGQGLEFLIYFQGNSAPDKSGLPSDRFSAERTGGSVSTLTIQRTQQEDSAVYLCASSLGGDRGSYTFGSGTRLTVV.

The chain recombines TRBV9 with TRBJ2-5, with 9 positions matching TRBD2. This CDR3 is built from 15 residues. The trim removed 4 bases at V and 2 bases at J, leaving 6 bases unmatched. Germline values: CDR1 SGDLS, CDR2 YYNGEE. DNA of the CDR3: TGTGCCAGCAGCTTAGGACTAGCGTCTCAAGAGACCCAGTACTTC. The encoded protein is CASSLGLASQETQYF.

The chain uses TRBV28 and TRBJ2-3; D unclear. Trimming pared 6 bases from V and 6 bases from J, leaving 7 bases between. Germline V lookup: CDR1 MDHEN, CDR2 SYDVKM. The CDR3 consists of 11 residues. The CDR3 region is CASSLQDTQYF. Here the CDR3 DNA reads TGTGCCAGCAGCTTGCAGGATACGCAGTATTTT.

CDR3 nucleotides: TGCGCCAGCAGCTTATCTGGCGAGGAAGATACGCAGTATTTT. Amino acid sequence: CASSLSGEEDTQYF. The J gene is TRBJ2-3, the V gene TRBV5-1, with unresolved D. The germline V gene encodes CDR1 SGHRS and CDR2 YFSETQ. The CDR3 consists of 14 residues. Trimming stripped 2 bases from V and 5 bases from J, with 12 bases between.

This clone was found a few times. V is TRBV12-3 or TRBV12-4 and J is TRBJ2-7; the D gene is possibly TRBD1 (6 bases). The V gene lost 1 base and the J gene lost 3 bases, with 7 bases spanning the gap. This CDR3 comprises 13 residues. The CDR3 reads CASSLEGDYEQYF. CDR3 nucleotides: TGTGCCAGCAGTTTAGAGGGGGACTACGAGCAGTACTTC.

The gene calls are TRBV15 and TRBJ2-7, with a tentative D call TRBD1 (6 bases). Germline V CDR1 and CDR2: LNHNV, YYDKDF (reference sequence). V was trimmed by 1 base and J by 3 bases, leaving 16 bases between them. There are 16 residues in the CDR3. CDR3 region: CATSRGGQGFFYEQYF. CDR3 nucleotide sequence: TGTGCCACCAGCAGAGGTGGTCAGGGGTTCTTCTACGAGCAGTACTTC.

V usage is TRBV4-3 and J usage is TRBJ2-1; tentatively, D is TRBD2 (5 bases). V was clipped by 3 bases and J by 7 bases, with 7 bases between them. The CDR3 loop spans 12 amino acids. The germline gives CDR1 LGHNA, CDR2 YSLEER. This CDR3 is CASSQRRNEQFF. The CDR3 DNA reads as TGCGCCAGCAGCCAGAGGAGGAATGAGCAGTTCTTC.

The chain has TRBV24-1 and TRBJ1-5, with D perhaps matching TRBD1 (6 bases). This CDR3 contains 16 residues. Trimming pared 4 bases from V and 3 bases from J, leaving 15 bases between. From germline, CDR1 is KGHDR and CDR2 SFDVKD. The CDR3 DNA reads as TGTGCCACCAGTGACCCCCTCACAGGGCACAATCAGCCCCAGCATTTT. It codes for CATSDPLTGHNQPQHF.

V gene TRBV19 combines with J gene TRBJ2-1; 7 nucleotides line up with TRBD1. The CDR3 has 13 amino acids. Trimming removed 6 bases from V and 9 bases from J; junction bases left unmatched: 8. Germline-derived CDR1 and CDR2 are LNHDA and SQIVND (reference sequence). The CDR3 region is CASSARQGGEQFF. As DNA, the CDR3 is TGTGCCAGTAGCGCAAGACAGGGCGGTGAGCAGTTCTTC.

CDR3 protein: CASSLFGTKNTEAFF. The CDR3 DNA reads as TGTGCCAGCAGTCTCTTCGGGACAAAGAACACTGAAGCTTTCTTT. This chain joins TRBV28 and TRBJ1-1, with a weak D call TRBD1 (6 bases). CDR3 length equals 15 residues. The germline gives CDR1 MDHEN, CDR2 SYDVKM. V lost 5 bases and J 1 base, leaving 14 bases between the germline ends.

This clone was picked up one time. CDR3 residues: CASSFSSGANEAFF. Here the CDR3 DNA reads TGTGCCAGCAGCTTTTCATCAGGGGCTAATGAAGCTTTCTTT. The chain has TRBV7-2 and TRBJ1-1; D is perhaps TRBD1 (6 bases). Germline V lookup: CDR1 SGHTA, CDR2 FQGNSA. V was trimmed by 3 bases and J by 7 bases, leaving 15 bases between them. The CDR3 consists of 14 residues.

This clone is labeled as medium-sized. The V gene is TRBV1, the J gene TRBJ2-7; TRBD2, the table's D call, lacks a check against the DNA. TRBV1 has pseudogene status. The CDR3 is made up of 15 amino acids. This chain's CDR3 is CTSSQEVLAGDEQYV. Here the CDR3 DNA reads TGCACCAGCAGCCAAGAGGTACTAGCGGGAGACGAGCAGTACGTC.

V is TRBV5-4 and J is TRBJ2-7, with D perhaps TRBD1 (6 bases). V lost 4 bases and J lost 2, with 16 bases in between. From germline, CDR1 is SGHNT and CDR2 YYREEE (reference sequence). The CDR3 runs 15 residues. CDR3 DNA: TGTGCCAGCAGCCCCCTTCGGGACACAGCCTACGAGCAGTACTTC. Its translation is CASSPLRDTAYEQYF.